The 7 T cell receptor beta chains below were found in one sample sequenced in a study of blood T cell repertoires in COVID-19. Sequenced by immunoSEQ multiplex PCR; TCRdb stores in-frame clones only, minus some. The table records 200,000 to 300,000 clones, roughly 87% of them present only once. The source material was peripheral blood. The receptors were sampled from a young woman with acute or convalescent COVID-19.

This clone has just one count. This chain links TRBV11-3 with TRBJ2-7, with a possible D match to TRBD1 (5 bases). The V and J ends lost 3 bases and 0 bases respectively, with 15 bases between them. Germline V gene sequence: CDR1 SGHNT, CDR2 YENEEA. CDR3 length: 16 residues. The CDR3 spells CASSLGQGGHSYEQYF. The CDR3 region has the DNA TGTGCCAGCAGCTTGGGGCAGGGCGGCCACTCCTACGAGCAGTACTTC.

The chain links TRBV5-1 to TRBJ1-3, with D perhaps matching TRBD1 (5 bases). Germline-derived CDR1 and CDR2 are SGHRS and YFSETQ. The germline V and J ends were trimmed by 3 bases and 4 bases, with 17 bases remaining between them. The CDR3 runs 16 residues. CDR3 loop: CASSSQARSGGNTIYF. CDR3 sequence (DNA): TGCGCCAGCAGCTCACAGGCTCGCAGTGGGGGAAACACCATATATTTT. Combining the CDR3 with reference TRBV5-1 and TRBJ1-3 gives the whole variable domain KAGVTQTPRYLIKTRGQQVTLSCSPISGHRSVSWYQQTPGQGLQFLFEYFSETQRNKGNFPGRFSGRQFSNSRSEMNVSTLELGDSALYLCASSSQARSGGNTIYFGEGSWLTVV.

The gene calls are TRBV19 and TRBJ2-2; D possibly corresponds to TRBD1 (6 bases). The germline gives CDR1 LNHDA, CDR2 SQIVND (reference sequence). Trimming left V 3 bases short and J 4 bases short, with 12 bases between. The CDR3 covers 15 residues. The CDR3 DNA reads TGTGCCAGTAGTATCCTACAGGGCGGCACCGGGGAGCTGTTTTTT. This gives the protein CASSILQGGTGELFF.

The rearrangement links TRBV19 to TRBJ1-4; possibly TRBD1 for D (6 bases). The CDR3 is 14 amino acids. Per the germline V gene, CDR1 is LNHDA and CDR2 is SQIVND (reference sequence). Trimming pared 5 bases from V and 3 bases from J, leaving 10 bases between. This CDR3 is CASSQTGANEKLFF. The DNA of the CDR3 is TGTGCCAGTAGTCAGACAGGAGCTAATGAAAAACTGTTTTTT.

This sequence joins TRBV25-1 and TRBJ2-7; TRBD2 agrees at 7 bases. The V gene end was trimmed by 3 bases and the J gene end by 6 bases; junction bases not matched to a gene: 8. The CDR3 is made up of 14 amino acids. Germline V gene sequence: CDR1 MGHDK, CDR2 SYGVNS. The CDR3 DNA follows: TGTGCCAGCAGTGATGGACTAGTAAAAGCCGAGCAGTACTTC. Protein: CASSDGLVKAEQYF.

V is TRBV19 and J is TRBJ1-3; a weak D match, TRBD1 (6 bases). Per germline, CDR1 LNHDA and CDR2 SQIVND (reference sequence). V lost 2 bases and J 2 bases, leaving 13 bases between the germline ends. This CDR3 spans 16 amino acids. CDR3 sequence: CASSISFRGAGNTIYF. The CDR3 DNA is TGTGCCAGTAGTATATCCTTCAGGGGTGCTGGAAACACCATATATTTT.

V is TRBV3-1 (or the pseudogene TRBV3-2) and J is TRBJ2-3, with 11 bases matching TRBD2. Trimming took 3 bases from V and 7 from J; bases not matched to a gene: 9. CDR1 and CDR2 from the germline V gene are LGHDT and YNNKEL (reference sequence). The CDR3 is 16 residues long. The CDR3 DNA reads TGTGCCAGCAGCCAGACTAGCGGGGTGGAACGGAATACGCAGTATTTT. This encodes CASSQTSGVERNTQYF.